The text below deals with one T cell receptor beta chain. The antigen is unknown. The identical CDR3 is also encoded by other nucleotide sequences in the sample. This sample stems from a study of cytomegalovirus exposure and HLA in healthy donors. General study points: Most TCR sequences were uncommon, yet certain public TCRs appeared in many donors. Cytomegalovirus status was reportedly diagnosed by the classifier with high sensitivity and specificity. Cytomegalovirus-associated TCR beta chains were listed, numbering over 150.

The table came from immunoSEQ multiplex PCR; TCRdb's copy has only in-frame clones and leaves some out. The table shows 150,000 to 200,000 clones, with roughly 96% occurring only once. Losses at the gene ends were 8 bases for V and 2 bases for J; bases not matched to a gene: 5. CDR3 length: 13 residues. CDR1 is SGHTA, CDR2 FQGNSA, per germline. The clonotype was recovered from a woman aged 18-29 years in good health and CMV-seronegative. The sequencing input was PBMCs. This chain links TRBV7-2 with TRBJ1-1, with 7 bases that match TRBD1. The CDR3 region is CASSQGRNTEAFF. In nucleotides, the CDR3 is TGTGCCAGCTCACAGGGGCGAAACACTGAAGCTTTCTTT.